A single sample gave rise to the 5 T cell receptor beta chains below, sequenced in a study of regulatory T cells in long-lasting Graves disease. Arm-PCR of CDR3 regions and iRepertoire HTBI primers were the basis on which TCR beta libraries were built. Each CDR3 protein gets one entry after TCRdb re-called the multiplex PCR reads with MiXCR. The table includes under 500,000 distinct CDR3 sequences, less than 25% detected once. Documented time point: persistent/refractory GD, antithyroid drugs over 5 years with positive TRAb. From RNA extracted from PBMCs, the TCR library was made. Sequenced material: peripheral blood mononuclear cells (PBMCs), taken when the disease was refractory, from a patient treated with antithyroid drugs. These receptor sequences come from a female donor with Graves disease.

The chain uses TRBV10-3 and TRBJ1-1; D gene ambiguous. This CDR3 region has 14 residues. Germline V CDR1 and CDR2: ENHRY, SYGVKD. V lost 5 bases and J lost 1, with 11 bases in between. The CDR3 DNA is TGTGCCATCAGTAAGGAATCAGAGAACACTGAAGCTTTCTTT. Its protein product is CAISKESENTEAFF.

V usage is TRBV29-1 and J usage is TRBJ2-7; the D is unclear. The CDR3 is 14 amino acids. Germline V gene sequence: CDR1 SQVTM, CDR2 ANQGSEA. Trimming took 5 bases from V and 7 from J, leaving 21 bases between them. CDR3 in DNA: TGCAGCGTTAGCCTCGCAGGATCCCACGGGGAGCAGTACTTC. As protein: CSVSLAGSHGEQYF.

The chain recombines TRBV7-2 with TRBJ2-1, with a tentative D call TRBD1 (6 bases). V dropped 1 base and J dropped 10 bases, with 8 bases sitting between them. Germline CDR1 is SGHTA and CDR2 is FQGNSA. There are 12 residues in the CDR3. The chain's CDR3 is CASSLERGEQFF. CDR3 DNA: TGTGCCAGCAGCTTAGAAAGGGGGGAGCAGTTCTTC.

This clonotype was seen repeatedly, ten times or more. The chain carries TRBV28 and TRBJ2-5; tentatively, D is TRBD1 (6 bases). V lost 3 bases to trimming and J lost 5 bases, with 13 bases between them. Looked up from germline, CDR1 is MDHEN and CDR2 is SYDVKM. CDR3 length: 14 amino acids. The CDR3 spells CASSFRGVKETQYF. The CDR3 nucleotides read TGTGCCAGCAGTTTCAGGGGAGTAAAGGAGACCCAGTACTTC.

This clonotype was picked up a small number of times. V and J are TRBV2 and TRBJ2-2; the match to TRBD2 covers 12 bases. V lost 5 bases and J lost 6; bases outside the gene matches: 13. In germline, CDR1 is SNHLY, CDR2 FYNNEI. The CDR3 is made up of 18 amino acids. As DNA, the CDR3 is TGTGCCAGCAGTTCCCGGACTAGCGGGAAATCGGCGTCCGGGGAGCTGTTTTTT. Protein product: CASSSRTSGKSASGELFF.